The source of this TCR beta chain is a study of T cells in Graves' hyperthyroidism and ophthalmopathy (dated 2019 in TCRdb). Study-level background: Peripheral blood samples were taken at initial diagnosis, before any treatment was given. To identify TCR V-J signatures that set the groups apart, the researchers used a discovery cohort of 100 or so patients, made up of under 50 with Graves' ophthalmopathy and about 60 with stable Graves' hyperthyroidism. Whether ophthalmopathy could be predicted prospectively was tested in an independent validation cohort made up of 18 to 20 hyperthyroidism patients plus 17 patients who later progressed to ophthalmopathy. The 100 or so discovery patients were randomly divided into training and test sets at a 7:3 ratio. The study also compared thyroid tissue and blood T-cell repertoires from more than 5 Graves' hyperthyroidism patients. After blood sampling, hyperthyroidism patients were treated with methimazole at a starting dose of 30 mg daily, and ophthalmopathy patients were treated with high-dose intravenous methylprednisolone. TCR Vbeta CDR3 sequencing of 120 to 150 peripheral blood samples (under 45 ophthalmopathy, over 70 hyperthyroidism and approximately 17 progressor patients) is reported in the paper. Summary of the overall study and its limitations: Sample size was not statistically predetermined, and investigators were not blinded to group allocation. In validation, the model predicted progression to ophthalmopathy a median of about 5.9 months before onset, with about 67% sensitivity and 72.22% specificity. Blood samples also contained most of the expanded thyroid clonotypes (frequency above 0.001), which suggests that blood repertoires may reflect thyroid immune responses. Ophthalmopathy was separated from stable hyperthyroidism by a 13 V-J signature model, with about 88% sensitivity and about 81% specificity obtained in cross-validation and 80%/75% obtained in testing.

This clonotype has just a few counts. It has no known antigen specificity. The record has no base qualities; no much larger clone is one base away. Sequences MNHNS (CDR1) and SASEGT (CDR2) are obtained from the germline V gene. The CDR3 holds 18 amino acids from the cysteine to the phenylalanine. CDR3 DNA only is kept here, 54 bases in frame from base 1. The germline V and J ends show losses of 2 bases and 6 bases respectively, and no gene match explains 15 bases of the junction. Amplification of TCR beta CDR3 regions was carried out from RNA transcripts. The first round of RT-PCR for the TCR CDR3 was performed with the HTBI primer set and the Qiagen OneStep RT-PCR kit. Libraries were constructed in a second round of multiplex PCR, after which size selection and purification were performed. Libraries were sequenced paired-end with 100 bp reads on an Illumina HiSeq2000. On the study's bioinformatics: SOAPnuke was used to process the raw data, throwing out any read that contained adapters or uncalled bases, had a mean Phred below 15, or lacked an exact constant-primer or identifier match. High-quality paired reads were merged with COPE v1.2.5, and unique nucleotide sequences were defined as clonotypes. Clonotypes were aligned to IMGT TRBV, TRBD and TRBJ reference segments using MiTCR v1.1. Only V-J combinations with frequency above 0.0001, covering 99% to 99.2% of repertoires, were analysed. A TCS score was defined as the ratio between F50 (clonal expansion) and ExV (chaos), using BLOSUM62-based TCRdist between CDR3 peptides within each V-J. Welch's t-statistics and random forest reduced around 510 V-J features to 10 to 15, which were used in a naive Bayes classifier (R e1071). Starting from the raw public reads, TCRdb applied fastp trimming at Q25, assembled clones with MiXCR and retained in-frame beta chains. CDR3 protein sequences are deduplicated, and each keeps its most common genes and DNA. TCRdb, not the authors, supplied the V and J calls. The sample table shows hundreds of thousands of distinct CDR3 sequences, and 14% are seen once. The ten largest make up 10% to 13% of the sample.

A patient counted as having stable Graves' hyperthyroidism if no progression to ophthalmopathy occurred over 18 months of follow-up. Hyperthyroidism patients were newly diagnosed, with disease duration under 2 months, and aged 18 to 65 years. The study excluded patients with uncontrolled infections, other autoimmune diseases, pregnancy or lactation. Diagnoses relied on clinical symptoms, serum thyroxine and TRAb, thyroid ultrasound and orbital computed tomography. PBMCs were isolated from around 10 ml of fresh peripheral blood by Ficoll-Paque density gradient centrifugation. Total RNA was extracted with Trizol reagent, and quality was checked on an Agilent 2100 Bioanalyzer.

This receptor was taken from a woman younger than 35 with Graves' hyperthyroidism. Sequencing used blood. The sequence joins TRBV6-1 to TRBJ2-3; 9 bases in the junction line up with TRBD2. The CDR3 sequence is CASSEFGGRAMVSDTQYF. Read as DNA, the sequence is TGTGCCAGCAGTGAATTTGGCGGGAGGGCCATGGTTTCGGATACGCAGTATTTT.